The clone carrying this TCR beta chain was recorded once. This entry is derived from a study of blood T cell repertoires in COVID-19. Turning to the study itself: Samples taken during acute and convalescent COVID-19 were collected in the United States, Italy and Spain.

The CDR3 contains 16 residues. The V and J ends lost 3 bases and 0 bases respectively, with 14 bases between them. The germline gives CDR1 LNHDA, CDR2 SQIVND (reference sequence). How the authors handled the data: Amplifying reference gene primers gave estimates of nucleated cell counts. Sequencing used immunoSEQ multiplex PCR; TCRdb keeps in-frame clones, though not all of them. That table furnishes V, J and clone size, whereas the DNA furnished D and trimming. The table includes 400,000 to 500,000 clones, just over 85% detected once. What was sequenced was peripheral blood. This TCR came from a woman in her twenties or thirties with active or convalescent COVID-19. J is TRBJ1-2 and V is TRBV19, with no clear D. The CDR3 loop reads CASSISTYPSNYGYTF. The CDR3 DNA sequence: TGTGCCAGTAGTATTTCGACATACCCTTCTAACTATGGCTACACCTTC.